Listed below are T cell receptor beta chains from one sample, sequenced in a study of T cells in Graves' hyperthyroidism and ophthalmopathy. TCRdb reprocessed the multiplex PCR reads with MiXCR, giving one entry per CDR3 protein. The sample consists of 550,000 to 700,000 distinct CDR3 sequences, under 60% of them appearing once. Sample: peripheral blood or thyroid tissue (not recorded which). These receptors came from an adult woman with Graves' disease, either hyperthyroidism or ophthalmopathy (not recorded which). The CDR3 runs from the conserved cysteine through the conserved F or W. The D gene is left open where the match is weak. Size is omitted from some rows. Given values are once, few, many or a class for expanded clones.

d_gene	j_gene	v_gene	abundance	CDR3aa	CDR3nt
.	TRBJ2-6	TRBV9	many	CASSESGANVLTF	TGTGCCAGCAGTGAGTCTGGGGCCAACGTCCTGACTTTC
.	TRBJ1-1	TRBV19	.	CASMVGFTEAFF	TGTGCCAGTATGGTGGGGTTCACTGAAGCTTTCTTT
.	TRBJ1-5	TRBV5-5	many	CASSLITSNQPQHF	TGTGCCAGCAGCTTGATAACTAGCAATCAGCCCCAGCATTTT
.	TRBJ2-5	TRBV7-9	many	CASSSAGNLGETQYF	TGTGCCAGCAGCTCGGCCGGGAACCTGGGCGAGACCCAGTACTTC
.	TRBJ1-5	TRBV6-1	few	CASSRGENQPQHF	TGTGCCAGCTCCCGCGGGGAAAATCAGCCCCAGCATTTT
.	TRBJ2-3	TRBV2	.	CASSEGPSTDTQYF	TGTGCCAGCAGCGAGGGCCCTAGCACAGATACGCAGTATTTT
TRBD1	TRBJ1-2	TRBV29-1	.	CSVGQGNYGYTF	TGCAGCGTTGGACAGGGGAACTATGGCTACACCTTC
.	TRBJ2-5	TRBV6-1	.	CASQEGPQETQYF	TGTGCCAGCCAGGAGGGGCCACAAGAGACCCAGTACTTC
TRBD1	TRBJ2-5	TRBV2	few	CASRPQGVVALRGQYF	TGTGCCAGCAGGCCTCAGGGGGTAGTAGCATTACGTGGGCAGTACTTC
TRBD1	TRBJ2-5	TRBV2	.	CASKDRAGNQPQYF	TGTGCCAGCAAGGACAGGGCAGGCAATCAGCCCCAGTACTTC
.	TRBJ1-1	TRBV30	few	CAWSRSFWAFF	TGTGCCTGGAGTCGCTCCTTTTGGGCTTTCTTT
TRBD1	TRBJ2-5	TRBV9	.	CASSELTGTGRETQYF	TGTGCCAGCAGCGAGTTGACCGGGACAGGCAGGGAGACCCAGTACTTC
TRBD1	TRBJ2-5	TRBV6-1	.	CASSTNTGAEETQYF	TGTGCCAGCAGTACAAATACAGGGGCAGAAGAGACCCAGTACTTC
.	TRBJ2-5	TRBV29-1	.	CSLMGIQETQYF	TGCAGCTTAATGGGTATCCAAGAGACCCAGTACTTC
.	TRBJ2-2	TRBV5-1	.	CASSLTGHTNTGELFF	TGCGCCAGCAGCTTGACGGGACACACGAACACCGGGGAGCTGTTTTTT
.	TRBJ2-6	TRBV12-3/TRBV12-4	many	CASRPSGSGANVLTF	TGTGCCAGCAGACCCTCGGGCTCTGGGGCCAACGTCCTGACTTTC
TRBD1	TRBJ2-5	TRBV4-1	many	CASSQLLWTGETQYF	TGCGCCAGCAGCCAACTTTTATGGACAGGAGAGACCCAGTACTTC
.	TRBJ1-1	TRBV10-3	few	CAISGYGTATEAFF	TGTGCCATCAGTGGTTACGGTACGGCCACTGAAGCTTTCTTT
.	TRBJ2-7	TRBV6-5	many	CASSYSKIGASYEQYF	TGTGCCAGCAGTTACTCGAAGATCGGTGCGAGCTACGAGCAGTACTTC
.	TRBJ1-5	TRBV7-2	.	CASSWDLDNQPQHF	TGTGCCAGCAGCTGGGACCTGGACAATCAGCCCCAGCATTTT
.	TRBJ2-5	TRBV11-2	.	CASSQALKETQYF	TGTGCCAGCAGCCAGGCCCTGAAGGAGACCCAGTACTTC
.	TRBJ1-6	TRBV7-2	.	CASSLAAGDNSPLHF	TGTGCCAGCAGCTTAGCGGCAGGAGACAATTCACCCCTCCACTTT
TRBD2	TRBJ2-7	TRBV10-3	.	CAISPTSGTYEQYF	TGTGCCATCAGTCCCACTAGCGGGACCTACGAGCAGTACTTC
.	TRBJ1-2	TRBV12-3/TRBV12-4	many	CASRNDRSYGYTF	TGTGCCAGCAGAAACGACAGATCTTATGGCTACACCTTC
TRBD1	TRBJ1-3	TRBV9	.	CASSGSGTVLKF	TGTGCCAGCAGCGGTAGCGGGACAGTTCTGAAATTT
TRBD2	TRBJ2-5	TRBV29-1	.	CSVDGLAGEGETQYF	TGCAGCGTTGACGGCTTGGCGGGAGAGGGAGAGACCCAGTACTTC
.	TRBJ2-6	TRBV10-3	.	CAISATEVSGANVLTF	TGTGCCATCAGTGCGACAGAGGTCTCTGGGGCCAACGTCCTGACTTTC
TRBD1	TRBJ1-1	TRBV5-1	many	CASSLRTGLGEATEAFF	TGCGCCAGCAGCTTGCGGACAGGGCTTGGGGAGGCCACTGAAGCTTTCTTT
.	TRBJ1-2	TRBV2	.	CANQDTNYGYTF	TGTGCCAACCAAGACACCAACTATGGCTACACCTTC
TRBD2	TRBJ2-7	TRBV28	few	CASSLFWTSGSYEQYF	TGTGCCAGCAGTTTATTTTGGACTAGCGGGAGCTACGAGCAGTACTTC
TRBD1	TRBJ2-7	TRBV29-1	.	CSVATGPRYEQYF	TGCAGCGTAGCGACAGGGCCGAGATACGAGCAGTACTTC
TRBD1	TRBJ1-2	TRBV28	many	CATNTQGAGNYGYTF	TGTGCCACCAATACACAGGGGGCGGGGAACTATGGCTACACCTTC
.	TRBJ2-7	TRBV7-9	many	CASSPGGPSIPSGYEQYF	TGTGCCAGCAGCCCGGGGGGCCCTAGTATTCCCAGTGGCTACGAGCAGTACTTC
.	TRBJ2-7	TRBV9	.	CASSVAGSGYEQYF	TGTGCCAGCAGCGTAGCGGGGAGCGGGTACGAGCAGTACTTC
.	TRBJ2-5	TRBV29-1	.	CSVGSETQYF	TGCAGCGTTGGAAGCGAGACCCAGTACTTC
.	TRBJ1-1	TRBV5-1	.	CASSLIWGAKTEAFF	TGCGCCAGCAGCTTGATTTGGGGGGCTAAGACTGAAGCTTTCTTT
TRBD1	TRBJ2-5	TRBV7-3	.	CASSWDRAGGPYQETQYF	TGTGCCAGCAGCTGGGACAGGGCCGGCGGTCCGTACCAAGAGACCCAGTACTTC
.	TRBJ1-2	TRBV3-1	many	CASSQDQGVYGYTF	TGTGCCAGCAGCCAAGACCAGGGTGTCTATGGCTACACCTTC
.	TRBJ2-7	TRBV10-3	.	CAISTGPHVEQYF	TGTGCCATCAGTACCGGACCACATGTCGAGCAGTACTTC
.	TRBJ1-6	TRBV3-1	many	CASSPRLARNSPLHF	TGTGCCAGCAGCCCCCGACTTGCGAGGAATTCACCCCTCCACTTT
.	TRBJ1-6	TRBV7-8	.	CASSLGSGTELSPLHF	TGTGCCAGCAGCTTAGGTTCGGGGACGGAGTTGTCGCCCCTCCACTTT
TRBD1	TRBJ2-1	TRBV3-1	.	CASSHLDRGLNNEQFF	TGTGCCAGCAGCCATCTTGACAGGGGGCTAAACAATGAGCAGTTCTTC
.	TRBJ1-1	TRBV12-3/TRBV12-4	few	CASRLAGTAGNTEAFF	TGTGCCAGCAGATTGGCCGGGACCGCTGGAAACACTGAAGCTTTCTTT
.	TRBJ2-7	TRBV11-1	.	CAREEIYEQYF	TGTGCTAGAGAGGAGATCTACGAGCAGTACTTC
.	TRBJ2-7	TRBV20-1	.	CSAMSRGASYEQYF	TGCAGTGCTATGTCCAGGGGAGCATCCTACGAGCAGTACTTC
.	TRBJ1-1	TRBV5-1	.	CASSYQGSYSEQFF	TGCGCCAGCAGCTATCAGGGGAGTTACAGTGAGCAGTTCTTT
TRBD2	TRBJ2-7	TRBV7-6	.	CASSLAGGALSEQYF	TGTGCCAGCAGCTTAGCCGGGGGGGCCCTCTCCGAGCAGTACTTC
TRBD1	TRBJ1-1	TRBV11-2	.	CASRRGQSNTEAFF	TGTGCCAGCAGGCGGGGACAGTCGAACACTGAAGCTTTCTTT
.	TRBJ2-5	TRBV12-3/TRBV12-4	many	CASRRAGETQYF	TGTGCCAGCAGGAGGGCCGGAGAGACCCAGTACTTC
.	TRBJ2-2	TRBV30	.	CAWSSGLYTGELFF	TGTGCCTGGAGTTCAGGTCTTTACACCGGGGAGCTGTTTTTT
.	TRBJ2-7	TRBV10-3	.	CASGSNSYEQYF	TGTGCCTCCGGTTCTAACTCCTACGAGCAGTACTTC
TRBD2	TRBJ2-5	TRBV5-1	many	CASMGLAGVWETQYF	TGCGCCAGCATGGGACTAGCGGGAGTCTGGGAGACCCAGTACTTC
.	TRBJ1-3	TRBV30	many	CAWVREGNTIYF	TGTGCCTGGGTCCGTGAGGGAAACACCATATATTTT
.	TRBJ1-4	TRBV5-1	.	CASNLYQGGEKLFF	TGCGCCAGCAACCTCTATCAGGGCGGTGAAAAACTGTTTTTT
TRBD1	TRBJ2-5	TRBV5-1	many	CASSEDREETQYF	TGCGCCAGCAGCGAGGACAGGGAGGAGACCCAGTACTTC
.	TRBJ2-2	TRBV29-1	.	CSVDVGGGELFF	TGCAGCGTTGACGTTGGGGGCGGGGAGCTGTTTTTT